The present T cell receptor (beta chain) was sequenced within a study of T cell repertoires in aging, cancer and after chemotherapy. Study summary: Donors were grouped into six age bands spanning 30 or younger through 70 or older. Study results and caveats: Age-matched healthy donors had significantly more diverse, less clonal blood TCR repertoires than untreated cancer patients. Healthy donors lost TCR diversity with age mainly through richness, cancer patients through richness and evenness.

Multiplex touch-down PCR with TRB-A/B primers amplified rearranged V-D-J TRB sequences. MiXCR, applied by TCRdb to the multiplex PCR reads, yields one record per CDR3 protein. This table holds roughly 9,100 distinct CDR3 sequences, roughly 30% found once. Notes on this clonotype: Its target is unknown.

Germline loops: CDR1 SGHAT, CDR2 FQNNGV. This CDR3 has 16 amino acids. V lost 1 base, J lost 2 bases, and 8 bases stayed unmatched. TCR beta rearrangements were amplified from peripheral blood genomic DNA. The sample consisted of blood. The receptor was isolated from a human donor in good health. This chain joins TRBV11-2 and TRBJ2-7; 7 nucleotides agree with TRBD1. CDR3 region: CASSLGFTGETYEQYF. Here the CDR3 DNA reads TGTGCCAGCAGCTTAGGTTTCACAGGGGAGACCTACGAGCAGTACTTC.